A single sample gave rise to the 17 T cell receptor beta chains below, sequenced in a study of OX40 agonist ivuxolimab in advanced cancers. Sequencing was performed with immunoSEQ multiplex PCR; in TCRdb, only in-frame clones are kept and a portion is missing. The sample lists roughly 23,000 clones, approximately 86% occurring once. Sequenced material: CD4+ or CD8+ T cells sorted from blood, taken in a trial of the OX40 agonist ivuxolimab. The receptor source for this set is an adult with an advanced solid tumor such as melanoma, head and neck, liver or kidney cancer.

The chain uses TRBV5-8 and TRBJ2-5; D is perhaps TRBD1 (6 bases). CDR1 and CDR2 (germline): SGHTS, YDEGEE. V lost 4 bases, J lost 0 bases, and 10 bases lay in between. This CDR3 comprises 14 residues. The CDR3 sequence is CASSSRTDQETQYF. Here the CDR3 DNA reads TGTGCCAGCAGCAGCCGGACAGACCAAGAGACCCAGTACTTC. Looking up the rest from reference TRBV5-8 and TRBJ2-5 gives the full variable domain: EAGVTQSPTHLIKTRGQQATLRCSPISGHTSVYWYQQALGLGLQFLLWYDEGEERNRGNFPPRFSGRQFPNYSSELNVNALELEDSALYLCASSSRTDQETQYFGPGTRLLVL.

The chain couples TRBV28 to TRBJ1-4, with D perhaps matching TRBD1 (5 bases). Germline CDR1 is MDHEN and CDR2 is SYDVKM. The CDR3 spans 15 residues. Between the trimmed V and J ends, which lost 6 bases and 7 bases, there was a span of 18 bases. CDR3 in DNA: TGTGCCAGCAGCCCAGTGGGGGTTCCATCTGAAAAACTGTTTTTT. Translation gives CASSPVGVPSEKLFF.

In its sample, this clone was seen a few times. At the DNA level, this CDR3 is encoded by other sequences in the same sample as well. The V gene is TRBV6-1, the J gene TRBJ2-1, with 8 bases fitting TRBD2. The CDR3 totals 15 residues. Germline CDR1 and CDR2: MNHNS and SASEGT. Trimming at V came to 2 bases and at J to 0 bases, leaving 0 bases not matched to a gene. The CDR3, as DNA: TGTGCCAGCAGTGAACTAGCGGGCTCCTACAATGAGCAGTTCTTC. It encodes CASSELAGSYNEQFF.

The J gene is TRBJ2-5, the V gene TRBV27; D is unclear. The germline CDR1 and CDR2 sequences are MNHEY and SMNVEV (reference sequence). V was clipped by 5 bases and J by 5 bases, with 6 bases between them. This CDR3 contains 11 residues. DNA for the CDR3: TGTGCCAGCAGTAATTGGGAGACCCAGTACTTC. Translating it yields CASSNWETQYF.

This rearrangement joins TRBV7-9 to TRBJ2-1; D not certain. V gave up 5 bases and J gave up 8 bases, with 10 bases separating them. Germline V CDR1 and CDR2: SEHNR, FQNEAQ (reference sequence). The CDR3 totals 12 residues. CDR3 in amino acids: CASSLSRHEQFF. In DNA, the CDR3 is TGTGCCAGCAGCCTCTCGAGGCATGAGCAGTTCTTC.

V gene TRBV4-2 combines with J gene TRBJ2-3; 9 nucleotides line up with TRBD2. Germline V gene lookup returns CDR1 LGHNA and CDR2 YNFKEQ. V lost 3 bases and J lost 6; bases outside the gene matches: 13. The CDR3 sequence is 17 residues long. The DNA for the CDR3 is TGTGCCAGCAGCCACCCCCCCGGCGGGAGGGCCACGGATACGCAGTATTTT. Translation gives CASSHPPGGRATDTQYF.

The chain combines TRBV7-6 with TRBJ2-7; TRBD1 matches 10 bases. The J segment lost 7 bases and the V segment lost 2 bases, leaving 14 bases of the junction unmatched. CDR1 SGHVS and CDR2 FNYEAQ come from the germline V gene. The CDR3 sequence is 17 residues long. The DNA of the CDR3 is TGTGCCAGCAGCTTAAAGTTGGAGGACAGGGGGGCAAGGGAGCAGTACTTC. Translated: CASSLKLEDRGAREQYF.

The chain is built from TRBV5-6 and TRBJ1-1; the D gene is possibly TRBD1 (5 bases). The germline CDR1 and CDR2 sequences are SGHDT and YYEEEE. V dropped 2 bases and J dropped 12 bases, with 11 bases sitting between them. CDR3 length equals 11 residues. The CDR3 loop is CASSFRDRSFF. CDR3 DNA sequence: TGTGCCAGCAGCTTCCGGGACCGATCTTTCTTT.

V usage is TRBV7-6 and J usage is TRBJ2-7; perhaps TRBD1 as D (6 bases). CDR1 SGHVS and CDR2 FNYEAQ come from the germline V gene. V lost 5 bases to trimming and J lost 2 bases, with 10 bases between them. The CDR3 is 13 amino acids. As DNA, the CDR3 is TGTGCCAGCAGCGAGGACAGAACCTACGAGCAGTACTTC. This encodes CASSEDRTYEQYF.

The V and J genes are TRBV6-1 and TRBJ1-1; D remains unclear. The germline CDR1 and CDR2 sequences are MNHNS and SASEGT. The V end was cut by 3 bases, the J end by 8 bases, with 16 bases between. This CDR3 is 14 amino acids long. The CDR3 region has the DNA TGTGCCAGCAGTGACGGTGCGGGTTCGGGAGAAGCTTTCTTT. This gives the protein CASSDGAGSGEAFF.

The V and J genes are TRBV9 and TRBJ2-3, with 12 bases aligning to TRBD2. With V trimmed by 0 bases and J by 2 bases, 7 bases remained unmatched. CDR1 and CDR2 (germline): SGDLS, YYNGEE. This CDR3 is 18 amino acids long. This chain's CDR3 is CASSVEASGREITDTQYF. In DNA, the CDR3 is TGTGCCAGCAGCGTAGAGGCTAGCGGGAGGGAAATCACAGATACGCAGTATTTT.

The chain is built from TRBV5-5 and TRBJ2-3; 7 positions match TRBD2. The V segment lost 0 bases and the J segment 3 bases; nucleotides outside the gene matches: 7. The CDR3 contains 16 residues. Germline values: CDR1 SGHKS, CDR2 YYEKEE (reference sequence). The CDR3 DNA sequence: TGTGCCAGCAGCTTGGACCTTTCTAGCGGAACAGATACGCAGTATTTT. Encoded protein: CASSLDLSSGTDTQYF.

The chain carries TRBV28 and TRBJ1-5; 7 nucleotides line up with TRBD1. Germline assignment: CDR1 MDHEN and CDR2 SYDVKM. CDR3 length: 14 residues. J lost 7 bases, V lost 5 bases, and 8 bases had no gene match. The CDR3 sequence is CASSPLGGGQPQHF. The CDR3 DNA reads TGTGCCAGCAGTCCCCTAGGGGGCGGCCAGCCCCAGCATTTT.

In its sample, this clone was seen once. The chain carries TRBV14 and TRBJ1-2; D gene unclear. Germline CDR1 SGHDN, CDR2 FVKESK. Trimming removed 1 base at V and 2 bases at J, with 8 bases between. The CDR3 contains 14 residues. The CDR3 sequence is CASSQVEVNYGYTF. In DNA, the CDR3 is TGTGCCAGCAGCCAAGTGGAAGTAAACTATGGCTACACCTTC.

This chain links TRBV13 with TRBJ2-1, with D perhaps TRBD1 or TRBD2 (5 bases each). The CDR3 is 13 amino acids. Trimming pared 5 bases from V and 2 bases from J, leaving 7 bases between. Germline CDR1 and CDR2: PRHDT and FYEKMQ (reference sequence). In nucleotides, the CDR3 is TGTGCCAGCAGCCCGGGACCCTACAATGAGCAGTTCTTC. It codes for CASSPGPYNEQFF. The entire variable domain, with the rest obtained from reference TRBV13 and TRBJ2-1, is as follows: AAGVIQSPRHLIKEKRETATLKCYPIPRHDTVYWYQQGPGQDPQFLISFYEKMQSDKGSIPDRFSAQQFSDYHSELNMSSLELGDSALYFCASSPGPYNEQFFGPGTRLTVL.

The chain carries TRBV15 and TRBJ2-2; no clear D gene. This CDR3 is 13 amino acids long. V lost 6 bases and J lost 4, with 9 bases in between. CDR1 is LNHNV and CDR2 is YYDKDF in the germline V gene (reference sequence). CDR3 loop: CATSLTFTGELFF. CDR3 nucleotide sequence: TGTGCCACCAGTTTGACCTTCACCGGGGAGCTGTTTTTT.

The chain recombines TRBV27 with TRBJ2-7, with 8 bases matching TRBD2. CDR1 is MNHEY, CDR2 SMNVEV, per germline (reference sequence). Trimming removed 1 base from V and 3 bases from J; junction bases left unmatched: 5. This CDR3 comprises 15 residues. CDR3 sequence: CASSLFSGSNYEQYF. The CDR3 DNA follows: TGTGCCAGCAGTTTATTCAGCGGGAGTAACTACGAGCAGTACTTC.